Listed here are 10 T cell receptor beta chains from one sample, sequenced in a study of cytomegalovirus exposure and HLA in healthy donors. Researchers ran the PCR with 60 Vbeta and 13 Jbeta primers. The method was immunoSEQ multiplex PCR; TCRdb's version includes in-frame clones alone and lacks a portion of them. The sample includes roughly 65,000 clones, about two thirds of them seen just once. The sample consisted of PBMCs. The receptors come from a man in his forties or fifties in good health and CMV-seropositive.

This clone has just a few counts. The rearrangement joins TRBV19 to TRBJ2-1, with a tentative D call TRBD2 (5 bases). This CDR3 contains 17 residues. The ends were cut back, 4 bases at V and 6 bases at J, with 22 bases in the middle. Germline CDR1 LNHDA, CDR2 SQIVND (reference sequence). The CDR3 protein is CASSTSRPGRGSNEQFF. The CDR3 DNA is TGTGCCAGTAGTACGAGCCGCCCGGGCCGCGGGTCCAATGAGCAGTTCTTC.

The gene calls are TRBV7-3 and TRBJ2-1; D is unresolved. CDR3 size: 13 residues. Per the germline V gene, CDR1 is SGHTA and CDR2 is FQGTGA. With 5 bases removed from V and 4 bases from J, the gap between germline ends came to 9 bases. The CDR3 nucleotides read TGTGCCAGCAGCACCACAAGTTACAATGAGCAGTTCTTC. Its protein product is CASSTTSYNEQFF.

This clone was seen only once. The chain is built from TRBV4-2 and TRBJ2-3; D perhaps matches TRBD2 (6 bases). Germline V gene data show CDR1 as LGHNA and CDR2 as YNFKEQ. V dropped 5 bases and J dropped 2 bases, with 23 bases sitting between them. This CDR3 comprises 18 residues. This CDR3 is CASSAGPGLETDTDTQYF. In DNA, the CDR3 is TGTGCCAGCAGCGCAGGCCCGGGACTCGAAACGGACACAGATACGCAGTATTTT.

This chain links TRBV7-2 with TRBJ2-7; D perhaps matches TRBD2 (6 bases). Per the germline V gene, CDR1 is SGHTA and CDR2 is FQGNSA. The CDR3 totals 13 residues. Trimming left V 5 bases short and J 5 bases short, with 13 bases between. This chain's CDR3 is CASSKSPGDEQYF. The DNA for the CDR3 is TGTGCCAGCAGCAAAAGCCCGGGAGACGAGCAGTACTTC.

The chain has TRBV27 and TRBJ1-1; TRBD1 agrees at 9 bases. Germline V gene sequence: CDR1 MNHEY, CDR2 SMNVEV (reference sequence). The ends lost 5 bases at V and 1 base at J; junction bases unmatched: 5. The CDR3 runs 15 residues. This CDR3 is CASSPMTGGNTEAFF. In nucleotides, the CDR3 is TGTGCCAGCAGTCCGATGACAGGGGGGAACACTGAAGCTTTCTTT.

The chain combines TRBV11-2 with TRBJ2-5; 7 bases line up with TRBD1. The germline V gene has CDR1 SGHAT and CDR2 FQNNGV. The length of the CDR3 is 16 residues. V dropped 5 bases and J dropped 5; count of bases not matched to a gene: 14. The CDR3 nucleotides read TGTGCCAGCAGCATTATACAGACAGGGCTTGGGGAGACCCAGTACTTC. Protein sequence: CASSIIQTGLGETQYF.

The chain combines TRBV28 with TRBJ1-1, with a weak D call TRBD1 (5 bases). The V and J ends lost 1 base and 7 bases respectively, with 7 bases between them. This CDR3 comprises 12 residues. CDR1 and CDR2 from the germline V gene are MDHEN and SYDVKM. In nucleotides, the CDR3 is TGTGCCAGCAGTTTATTCCAGGGTGAAGCTTTCTTT. As protein: CASSLFQGEAFF.

The V gene is TRBV7-9, the J gene TRBJ2-1; TRBD2 matches 12 bases. V lost 5 bases to trimming and J lost 6 bases; unmatched junction nucleotides: 8. The CDR3 has 16 residues. Per the germline V gene, CDR1 is SEHNR and CDR2 is FQNEAQ (reference sequence). The CDR3 reads CASSPRTSGIVNEQFF. The CDR3 DNA reads TGTGCCAGCAGCCCGAGGACTAGCGGGATAGTCAATGAGCAGTTCTTC.

This rearrangement joins TRBV30 to TRBJ2-5; TRBD1 might be the D (8 bases). The V end was cut by 5 bases, the J end by 2 bases, with 18 bases between. This CDR3 has 15 residues. CDR1 is GTSNPN, CDR2 SVGIG, per germline (reference sequence). The CDR3 loop is CAWGRKQGGQETQYF. CDR3 nucleotide sequence: TGTGCCTGGGGTAGAAAACAGGGGGGGCAAGAGACCCAGTACTTC.

This clone was found a few times. Its ends do not fully match the called genes, so a read error is possible. The chain carries TRBV4-3 and TRBJ2-7; the D gene is possibly TRBD2 (5 bases). The germline V gene encodes CDR1 LGHNA and CDR2 YSLEER. The CDR3 is made up of 15 amino acids. CDR3 sequence: CASSRTLDGSDEQYF. The CDR3 DNA sequence: TGCGCCAGCAGCCGGACTCTCGACGGCTCCGACGAGCAGTACTTC.